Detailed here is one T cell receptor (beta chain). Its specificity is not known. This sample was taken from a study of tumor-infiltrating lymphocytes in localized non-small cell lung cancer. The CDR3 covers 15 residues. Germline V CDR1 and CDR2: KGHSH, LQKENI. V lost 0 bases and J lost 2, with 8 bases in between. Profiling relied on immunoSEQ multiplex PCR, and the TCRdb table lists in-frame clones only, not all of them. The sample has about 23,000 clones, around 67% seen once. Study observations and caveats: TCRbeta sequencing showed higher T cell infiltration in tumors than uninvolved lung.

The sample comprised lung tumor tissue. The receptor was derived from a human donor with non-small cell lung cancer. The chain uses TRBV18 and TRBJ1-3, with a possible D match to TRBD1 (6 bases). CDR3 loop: CASSPPRGTGNTIYF. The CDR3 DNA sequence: TGTGCCAGCTCACCACCGAGGGGGACTGGAAACACCATATATTTT.